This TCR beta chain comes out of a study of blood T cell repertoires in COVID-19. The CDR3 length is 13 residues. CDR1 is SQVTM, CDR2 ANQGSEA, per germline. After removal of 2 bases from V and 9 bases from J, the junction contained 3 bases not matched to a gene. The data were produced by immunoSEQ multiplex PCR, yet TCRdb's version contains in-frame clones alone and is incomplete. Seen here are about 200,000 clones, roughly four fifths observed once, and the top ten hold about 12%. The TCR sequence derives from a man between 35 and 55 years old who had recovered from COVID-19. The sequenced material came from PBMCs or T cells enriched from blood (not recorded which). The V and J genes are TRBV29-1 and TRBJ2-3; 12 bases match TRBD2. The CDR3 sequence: CSVEWTSGNTQYF. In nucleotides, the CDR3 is TGCAGCGTTGAATGGACTAGCGGGAACACGCAGTATTTT.